The text below deals with one T cell receptor (beta chain). This entry is derived from a study of blood T cell repertoires in COVID-19. Study in general: T cells, B-cell-depleted T cells, or PBMCs supplied cDNA or gDNA.

CDR3 length equals 16 residues. Trimming removed 7 bases from V and 4 bases from J, with 22 bases in between. Germline CDR1 reads LNHDA; CDR2 reads SQIVND (reference sequence). Measured with immunoSEQ multiplex PCR; TCRdb has only the in-frame clones, and not every one. This sample has roughly 55,000 clones, with around 79% found just once. What was sequenced was peripheral blood. The rearrangement links TRBV19 to TRBJ1-1; a weak D match, TRBD1 (6 bases). The TCR originated in a human donor in a cohort sampled during active COVID-19. The DNA for the CDR3 is TGTGCCAGTAACGGGGGGGCCCTAAATATGGCCACTGAAGCTTTCTTT. Translating gives CASNGGALNMATEAFF.